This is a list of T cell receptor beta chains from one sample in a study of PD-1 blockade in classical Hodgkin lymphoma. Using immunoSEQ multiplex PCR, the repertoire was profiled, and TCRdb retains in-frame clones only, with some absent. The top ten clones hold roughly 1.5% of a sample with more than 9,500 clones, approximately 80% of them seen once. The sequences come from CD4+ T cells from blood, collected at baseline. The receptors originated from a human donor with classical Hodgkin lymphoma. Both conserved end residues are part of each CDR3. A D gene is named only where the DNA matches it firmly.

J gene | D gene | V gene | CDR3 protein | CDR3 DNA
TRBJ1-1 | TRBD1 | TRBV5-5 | CASASRGQGLTEAFF | TGTGCCAGCGCTTCTCGAGGACAGGGTTTAACTGAAGCTTTCTTT
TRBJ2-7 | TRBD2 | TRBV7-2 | CASSLVGTSDNYEQYF | TGTGCCAGCAGCTTAGTCGGGACTAGCGACAACTACGAGCAGTACTTC
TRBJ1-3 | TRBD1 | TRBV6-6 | CASSYETGTGNTIYF | TGTGCCAGCAGTTACGAGACAGGGACTGGAAACACCATATATTTT
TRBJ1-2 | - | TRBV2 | CASSEGRGPYGYTF | TGTGCCAGCAGTGAAGGCAGGGGTCCCTATGGCTACACCTTC
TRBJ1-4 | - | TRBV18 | CASSLGDVSEKLFF | TGTGCCAGCTCACTAGGGGACGTGAGTGAAAAACTGTTTTTT
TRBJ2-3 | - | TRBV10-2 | CASSDTANTQYF | TGCGCCAGCAGTGATACGGCAAATACGCAGTATTTT
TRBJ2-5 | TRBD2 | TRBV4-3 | CASSQDLSGGLSQETQYF | TGCGCCAGCAGCCAAGATTTGAGCGGGGGGCTATCACAAGAGACCCAGTACTTC
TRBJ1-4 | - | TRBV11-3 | CASSLRQPSTNEKLFF | TGTGCCAGCAGCCTTCGACAGCCTTCAACTAATGAAAAACTGTTTTTT
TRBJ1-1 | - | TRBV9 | CASSVAGQGSEAFF | TGTGCCAGCAGCGTAGCCGGGCAGGGCTCTGAAGCTTTCTTT
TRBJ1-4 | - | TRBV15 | CATSPPGSPTNEKLFF | TGTGCCACCAGCCCCCCTGGGTCCCCAACTAATGAAAAACTGTTTTTT
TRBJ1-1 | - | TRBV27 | CASNTRTGNTEAFF | TGTGCCAGCAACACCAGGACGGGAAACACTGAAGCTTTCTTT
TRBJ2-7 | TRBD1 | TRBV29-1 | CSVEDVGGSSYEQYF | TGCAGCGTTGAAGATGTAGGGGGCAGTTCCTACGAGCAGTACTTC
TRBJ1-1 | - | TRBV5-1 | CASSSVWNTEAFF | TGCGCCAGCAGCTCGGTGTGGAACACTGAAGCTTTCTTT
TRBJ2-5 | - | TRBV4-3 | CASSQNLRGDQETQYF | TGCGCCAGCAGCCAAAATCTACGAGGGGACCAAGAGACCCAGTACTTC
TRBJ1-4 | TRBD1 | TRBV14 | CASSHPGGANEKLFF | TGTGCCAGCAGCCACCCAGGGGGGGCTAATGAAAAACTGTTTTTT
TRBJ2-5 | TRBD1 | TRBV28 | CASRTGGQETQYF | TGTGCCAGCCGTACAGGGGGCCAAGAGACCCAGTACTTC
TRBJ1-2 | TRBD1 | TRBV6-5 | CASSYVTGGFYGYTF | TGTGCCAGCAGTTACGTGACAGGGGGCTTCTATGGCTACACCTTC
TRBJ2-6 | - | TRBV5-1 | CASSLEPSGANVLTF | TGCGCCAGCAGCTTGGAGCCCTCTGGGGCCAACGTCCTGACTTTC